This T cell receptor (beta chain) originates from a study of blood T cell repertoires in COVID-19. Generated by immunoSEQ multiplex PCR, the TCRdb table keeps only in-frame clones and is missing some. The sample has roughly 410,000 clones; 80% to 90% are singletons. This TCR was recovered from a man aged 40-55 years with acute or convalescent COVID-19. Sequencing used peripheral blood.

CDR3 nucleotides: TGTGCCAGCAGCCAAGAGTCGGGTTCCGGGGAGCTGTTTTTT. Amino acid sequence: CASSQESGSGELFF. The rearrangement links TRBV3-1 (or the pseudogene TRBV3-2) to TRBJ2-2; D uncertain. Between the trimmed V and J ends, which lost 0 bases and 6 bases, there was a span of 8 bases. The CDR3 has 14 amino acids. The V gene's germline CDR1 is LGHDT and CDR2 YNNKEL (reference sequence).